The next 5 T cell receptor beta chains were all read from a single sample in a study of blood T cell repertoires in COVID-19. Only in-frame clones appear in the TCRdb table, and some are missing; sequencing was by immunoSEQ multiplex PCR. The top ten clones hold more than 0.75% of a sample with fewer than 300,000 clones, approximately 90% of them seen once. The sample consisted of peripheral blood. The receptors come from a man aged 30 to 39 with acute or convalescent COVID-19.

The chain recombines TRBV9 with TRBJ1-4, with TRBD1 matching 7 bases. Per the germline V gene, CDR1 is SGDLS and CDR2 is YYNGEE. The CDR3 extends over 15 amino acids. The V segment lost 4 bases and the J segment 3 bases; nucleotides outside the gene matches: 6. The CDR3 DNA follows: TGTGCCAGCAGCTCATACAGGGGACCTAATGAAAAACTGTTTTTT. Its protein product is CASSSYRGPNEKLFF.

This sequence joins TRBV5-4 and TRBJ2-7; a possible D gene is TRBD1 (6 bases). The germline CDR1 and CDR2 sequences are SGHNT and YYREEE (reference sequence). Trimming removed 2 bases at V and 2 bases at J, with 11 bases between. The CDR3 extends over 14 amino acids. This CDR3 is CASSLGTFTYEQYF. The CDR3 DNA reads TGTGCCAGCAGCTTAGGGACATTCACCTACGAGCAGTACTTC.

This chain uses TRBV6-2 or TRBV6-3 with TRBJ2-1, with D perhaps matching TRBD2 (6 bases). Trimming left V 2 bases short and J 8 bases short, with 16 bases between. The CDR3 totals 15 residues. CDR1 MNHEY and CDR2 SVGEGT come from the germline V gene. CDR3 DNA sequence: TGTGCCAGCAGTTACGGGGGACGGGAGATAGATGAGCAGTTCTTC. Residues: CASSYGGREIDEQFF.

The chain employs TRBV6-5 and TRBJ1-2, with D perhaps TRBD1 (5 bases). The CDR3 is made up of 12 amino acids. V was shortened by 7 bases and J by 4 bases, with 10 bases between the two germline ends. Germline CDR1 and CDR2: MNHEY and SVGAGI. Here the CDR3 DNA reads TGTGCCAGCACCTTGGGGGGCTATGGCTACACCTTC. This codes for CASTLGGYGYTF.

The gene calls are TRBV5-1 and TRBJ2-5; 8 bases map to TRBD2. Unmatched junction bases numbered 9, after V lost 4 bases and J lost 4 bases. Per the germline V gene, CDR1 is SGHRS and CDR2 is YFSETQ. There are 15 residues in the CDR3. The CDR3 loop reads CASSVGTGGGETQYF. The CDR3 DNA reads as TGCGCCAGCAGCGTTGGGACGGGAGGGGGAGAGACCCAGTACTTC.